One and the same sample provided the 31 T cell receptor beta chains below, sequenced in a study of T cells in localized non-small cell lung cancer. TCRdb keeps only in-frame clones here, not all; method: immunoSEQ multiplex PCR. The sample lists 25,000 to 35,000 clones; roughly 88% were seen once. The sample in question was peripheral blood mononuclear cells, obtained before any cancer treatment. The receptor set was obtained from a woman aged 40 to 75 with stage III lung adenocarcinoma.

The rearrangement uses TRBV30 and TRBJ1-2; TRBD1 might be the D (6 bases). Per the germline V gene, CDR1 is GTSNPN and CDR2 is SVGIG (reference sequence). Trimming removed 7 bases at V and 0 bases at J, with 12 bases between. The CDR3 extends over 13 amino acids. The CDR3 here is CASGQNANYGYTF. CDR3 DNA: TGTGCCTCTGGACAGAACGCTAACTATGGCTACACCTTC.

The chain joins TRBV13 to TRBJ2-5; weak D call: TRBD1 (6 bases). Trimming took 1 base from V and 4 from J, leaving 16 bases between them. The CDR3 is made up of 16 amino acids. CDR1 and CDR2 from the germline V gene are PRHDT and FYEKMQ (reference sequence). The CDR3 region is CASSLVPVPQGETQYF. CDR3 nucleotide sequence: TGTGCCAGCAGCTTAGTCCCGGTCCCACAGGGAGAGACCCAGTACTTC.

About this clone: The junction does not match germline at one end; this may be a read error. The chain combines TRBV6-4 with TRBJ1-2; no firm D call. Per germline, CDR1 MRHNA and CDR2 SNTAGT. This CDR3 spans 15 amino acids. The CDR3 coding sequence is TGTGCCATCAGTGAGTCGAAGCCCGTTCTCTATGGCTACACCTTC. It yields the protein CAISESKPVLYGYTF.

This clone showed up just once. The chain recombines TRBV19 with TRBJ2-7, with 8 bases matching TRBD2. The J segment lost 5 bases and the V segment lost 5 bases, leaving 8 bases of the junction unmatched. The CDR3 has 14 residues. Germline assignment: CDR1 LNHDA and CDR2 SQIVND (reference sequence). The DNA of the CDR3 is TGTGCCAGTAGTGCCGGGGGGGCGGGCAACGAGCAGTACTTC. Amino acid sequence: CASSAGGAGNEQYF.

The chain couples TRBV9 to TRBJ1-2, with a weak D call TRBD1 (5 bases). The germline V gene has CDR1 SGDLS and CDR2 YYNGEE. This CDR3 contains 16 residues. The V end was cut by 1 base, the J end by 2 bases, with 15 bases between. CDR3 in DNA: TGTGCCAGCAGCGTATCGGTCGGCCAGGGAAACTATGGCTACACCTTC. This codes for CASSVSVGQGNYGYTF.

The chain joins TRBV5-6 to TRBJ2-6, with 7 nucleotides matching TRBD2. The V segment lost 6 bases and the J segment 2 bases; nucleotides outside the gene matches: 5. The germline CDR1 and CDR2 sequences are SGHDT and YYEEEE. This CDR3 region has 15 residues. The CDR3 protein is CASTPLATGANVLTF. The CDR3 DNA follows: TGTGCCAGCACCCCACTAGCGACTGGGGCCAACGTCCTGACTTTC.

This rearrangement joins TRBV2 to TRBJ1-4, with 10 bases matching TRBD1. Per the germline V gene, CDR1 is SNHLY and CDR2 is FYNNEI. V was clipped by 8 bases and J by 6 bases; unmatched bases: 3. The CDR3 length is 13 residues. CDR3 DNA sequence: TGTGCCAGCGACGGGACAGGGGATGAAAAACTGTTTTTT. Its protein is CASDGTGDEKLFF.

The chain uses TRBV18 and TRBJ2-7, with 8 bases matching TRBD2. V dropped 0 bases and J dropped 3; count of bases not matched to a gene: 7. Germline loops: CDR1 KGHSH, CDR2 LQKENI. The CDR3 loop spans 16 amino acids. Here the CDR3 reads CASSPPSGRSYYEQYF. The CDR3 DNA reads as TGTGCCAGCTCACCACCGAGCGGGAGATCCTACTACGAGCAGTACTTC.

This clone appeared a single time. CDR3 nucleotides: TGTGCCAGTAGTCTTGATAGCTTAGCGGCGTTTACAGATACGCAGTATTTT. Translating gives CASSLDSLAAFTDTQYF. The chain employs TRBV19 and TRBJ2-3, with D perhaps TRBD2 (6 bases). Germline assignment: CDR1 LNHDA and CDR2 SQIVND (reference sequence). V lost 5 bases and J lost 3, with 21 bases in between. This CDR3 comprises 17 residues.

The chain is built from TRBV7-2 and TRBJ1-3; D might be TRBD1 (5 bases). The germline V gene has CDR1 SGHTA and CDR2 FQGNSA. The CDR3 covers 15 residues. The V and J ends lost 5 bases and 2 bases respectively, with 13 bases between them. The CDR3 sequence is CASSLRAPTGNTIYF. CDR3 nucleotide sequence: TGTGCCAGCAGCCTCAGGGCTCCCACTGGAAACACCATATATTTT.

The gene calls are TRBV6-1 and TRBJ2-5; no clear D gene. Germline CDR1 and CDR2: MNHNS and SASEGT. The CDR3 is 12 amino acids. With 1 base removed from V and 9 bases from J, the gap between germline ends came to 9 bases. The CDR3 DNA is TGTGCCAGCAGTGAAGAACCCCCGTCCCAGTACTTC. Protein sequence: CASSEEPPSQYF.

This clone was detected once. This chain joins TRBV6-5 and TRBJ2-1, with D possibly being TRBD2 (6 bases). This CDR3 is 15 amino acids long. Germline values: CDR1 MNHEY, CDR2 SVGAGI. The V end lost 4 bases, the J end lost 0 bases, and 10 bases lay between the germline ends. The CDR3 here is CASSFRGTSYNEQFF. Written as DNA, the CDR3 is TGTGCCAGCAGTTTTCGGGGGACCTCCTACAATGAGCAGTTCTTC.

The CDR3 sequence is CASSSSLPTGELFF. As DNA, the CDR3 is TGTGCCAGCAGCTCATCCCTTCCCACCGGGGAGCTGTTTTTT. The chain combines TRBV5-5 with TRBJ2-2; D uncertain. Germline V gene data show CDR1 as SGHKS and CDR2 as YYEKEE (reference sequence). V lost 3 bases and J lost 4, with 10 bases in between. This CDR3 has 14 residues.

The V call is TRBV18, the J call TRBJ2-2; weak D call: TRBD2 (5 bases). Germline values: CDR1 KGHSH, CDR2 LQKENI. V lost 5 bases to trimming and J lost 7 bases, with 14 bases between them. This CDR3 contains 14 residues. The CDR3 spells CASSDLAGVGELFF. The CDR3 nucleotides read TGTGCCAGCTCAGACCTCGCGGGTGTCGGGGAGCTGTTTTTT.

The chain couples TRBV11-2 to TRBJ2-1, with D unclear. The CDR3 is 13 residues long. Germline-derived CDR1 and CDR2 are SGHAT and FQNNGV. Trimming removed 1 base from V and 5 bases from J, with 6 bases in between. CDR3 coding DNA: TGTGCCAGCAGCTTAGGGTATAACAATGAGCAGTTCTTC. Translation gives CASSLGYNNEQFF.

This chain connects TRBV7-2 to TRBJ2-3; 8 positions match TRBD2. The CDR3 is made up of 16 amino acids. The V and J ends lost 5 bases and 3 bases, in that order; junction bases with no gene match: 10. Germline values: CDR1 SGHTA, CDR2 FQGNSA. The CDR3 here is CASSGPIAGPTDTQYF. In DNA, the CDR3 is TGTGCCAGCAGCGGCCCTATAGCGGGGCCGACAGATACGCAGTATTTT. Complete variable domain (other parts from reference TRBV7-2 and TRBJ2-3): GAGVSQSPSNKVTEKGKDVELRCDPISGHTALYWYRQSLGQGLEFLIYFQGNSAPDKSGLPSDRFSAERTGGSVSTLTIQRTQQEDSAVYLCASSGPIAGPTDTQYFGPGTRLTVL.

To note about this clone: Other DNA sequences in the sample encode the same CDR3. For the CDR3, the DNA is TGTGCCAGCAGCTCGCAAGAGACCCAGTACTTC. This gives the protein CASSSQETQYF. The chain uses TRBV7-6 and TRBJ2-5; D is undetermined. CDR1 and CDR2 from the germline V gene are SGHVS and FNYEAQ. CDR3 size: 11 residues. V was cut by 4 bases and J by 2 bases, with 2 bases left in between.

V gene TRBV6-5 combines with J gene TRBJ1-2; D not certain. Per the germline V gene, CDR1 is MNHEY and CDR2 is SVGAGI. V lost 2 bases and J lost 2, with 6 bases in between. The CDR3 contains 13 residues. CDR3 amino acids: CASSYANNYGYTF. Here the CDR3 DNA reads TGTGCCAGCAGTTACGCCAACAACTATGGCTACACCTTC.

The sample holds a few counts of this clone. V is TRBV7-2 and J is TRBJ2-3; 9 bases map to TRBD1. J was trimmed by 5 bases and V by 3 bases; bases with no gene match: 6. From germline, CDR1 is SGHTA and CDR2 FQGNSA. This CDR3 region has 15 residues. The CDR3 here is CASSFRTGEGDTQYF. The CDR3 DNA sequence: TGTGCCAGCAGCTTCCGGACAGGGGAAGGAGATACGCAGTATTTT.

CDR3 sequence reads: CASSPSNYGYTF. The DNA for the CDR3 is TGTGCCAGCAGCCCTTCTAACTATGGCTACACCTTC. The V call is TRBV28, the J call TRBJ1-2; D not certain. CDR1 and CDR2 from the germline V gene are MDHEN and SYDVKM. The V gene lost 6 bases and the J gene lost 0 bases, with 5 bases spanning the gap. The CDR3 contains 12 residues.

The chain uses TRBV11-2 and TRBJ2-1, with 10 bases matching TRBD2. Trimming took 3 bases from V and 5 from J; bases not matched to a gene: 4. The CDR3 is 15 amino acids. Per germline, CDR1 SGHAT and CDR2 FQNNGV. The DNA of the CDR3 is TGTGCCAGCAGCTTCCTAGCGGGAGATGACAATGAGCAGTTCTTC. It codes for CASSFLAGDDNEQFF.

This clone was recorded only once. CDR3: CARSLAKTTAYNEQFF. For the CDR3, the DNA is TGTGCCAGAAGCTTGGCCAAGACAACCGCCTACAATGAGCAGTTCTTC. The rearrangement links TRBV5-3 to TRBJ2-1; D gene unclear. TRBV5-3 is reported as an ORF; its role is uncertain. The V end lost 0 bases, the J end lost 2 bases, and 12 bases lay between the germline ends. The length of the CDR3 is 16 residues.

J is TRBJ2-7 and V is TRBV7-9; TRBD2 is a possible D gene (5 bases). The CDR3 has 14 amino acids. Trimming shortened V by 3 bases and J by 4 bases, and 13 bases separated the two germline ends. Germline CDR1 is SEHNR and CDR2 is FQNEAQ (reference sequence). The CDR3 spells CASSFFRTSYEQYF. In nucleotides, the CDR3 is TGTGCCAGCAGCTTCTTTCGGACTTCTTACGAGCAGTACTTC.

This chain uses TRBV7-3 with TRBJ2-2, with TRBD2 identical over 9 bases. V gave up 5 bases and J gave up 2 bases; unmatched junction bases: 15. This CDR3 region has 19 residues. The germline V gene encodes CDR1 SGHTA and CDR2 FQGTGA. In DNA, the CDR3 is TGTGCCAGCAGCCCCCGAGGTCAGCGGGGGGACCTTAACACCGGGGAGCTGTTTTTT. It yields the protein CASSPRGQRGDLNTGELFF.

CDR3 nucleotides: TGTGCCAGCAGCTTACAGGGAGCTCAAGAGACCCAGTACTTC. Its protein product is CASSLQGAQETQYF. This rearrangement joins TRBV7-2 to TRBJ2-5; TRBD1 or TRBD2 may be the D gene (5 bases each). With 2 bases removed from V and 2 bases from J, the gap between germline ends came to 9 bases. The germline V gene has CDR1 SGHTA and CDR2 FQGNSA. The CDR3 consists of 14 residues. Based on the CDR3 plus reference TRBV7-2 and TRBJ2-5, the full variable domain is GAGVSQSPSNKVTEKGKDVELRCDPISGHTALYWYRQSLGQGLEFLIYFQGNSAPDKSGLPSDRFSAERTGGSVSTLTIQRTQQEDSAVYLCASSLQGAQETQYFGPGTRLLVL.

J is TRBJ2-1 and V is TRBV2, with D tentatively TRBD1 (6 bases). The CDR3 is made up of 15 amino acids. Trimming took off 3 bases at V and 0 bases at J, with 9 bases between the two ends. Germline CDR1 is SNHLY and CDR2 is FYNNEI. The CDR3 coding sequence is TGTGCCAGCAGTGAGGGGGCTCGCTCCTACAATGAGCAGTTCTTC. Translating gives CASSEGARSYNEQFF.

For this clone: The junction does not match germline at one end; this may be a read error. Other DNA sequences within the sample encode an identical CDR3. The gene calls are TRBV5-6 and TRBJ2-7; 7 bases align to TRBD2. Germline V lookup: CDR1 SGHDT, CDR2 YYEEEE. The CDR3 is 14 residues long. The CDR3 nucleotides are TGTGCCAGCAGCTGGGGGGGAAACCCCTACGAGCAGTACTTT. It is translated as CASSWGGNPYEQYF.

This clone was seen a handful of times. This chain uses TRBV30 with TRBJ1-1; D is undetermined. The germline gives CDR1 GTSNPN, CDR2 SVGIG (reference sequence). This CDR3 has 15 amino acids. Trimming stripped 4 bases from V and 2 bases from J, with 17 bases between. CDR3 in amino acids: CAWTPGVGVNTEAFF. DNA for the CDR3: TGTGCCTGGACTCCCGGAGTCGGGGTTAACACTGAAGCTTTCTTT.

The chain couples TRBV9 to TRBJ2-3; D unresolved. Trimming cost V 1 base and J 0 bases, with 9 bases left between them. Per the germline V gene, CDR1 is SGDLS and CDR2 is YYNGEE. CDR3 length: 15 amino acids. CDR3 sequence reads: CASSVMGSSTDTQYF. As DNA, the CDR3 is TGTGCCAGCAGCGTAATGGGGTCGAGCACAGATACGCAGTATTTT. Full variable domain (outside the CDR3, taken from reference TRBV9 and TRBJ2-3): DSGVTQTPKHLITATGQRVTLRCSPRSGDLSVYWYQQSLDQGLQFLIQYYNGEERAKGNILERFSAQQFPDLHSELNLSSLELGDSALYFCASSVMGSSTDTQYFGPGTRLTVL.

The chain carries TRBV19 and TRBJ2-7; TRBD1 matches 8 bases. Germline CDR1 reads LNHDA; CDR2 reads SQIVND (reference sequence). The V and J ends lost 5 bases and 5 bases, in that order; junction bases with no gene match: 5. This CDR3 has 13 residues. This chain's CDR3 is CASSGQGAHEQYF. The CDR3 DNA reads as TGTGCCAGTAGTGGGCAGGGGGCACACGAGCAGTACTTC.

The chain uses TRBV5-4 and TRBJ2-5, with 10 nucleotides matching TRBD1. The V and J ends lost 3 bases and 5 bases, in that order; junction bases with no gene match: 7. The CDR3 consists of 15 residues. The germline V gene encodes CDR1 SGHNT and CDR2 YYREEE (reference sequence). Here the CDR3 DNA reads TGTGCCAGCAGCTCGGGACAGGGGAGTGGGGAGACCCAGTACTTC. Its protein is CASSSGQGSGETQYF. Looking up the rest from reference TRBV5-4 and TRBJ2-5 gives the full variable domain: ETGVTQSPTHLIKTRGQQVTLRCSSQSGHNTVSWYQQALGQGPQFIFQYYREEENGRGNFPPRFSGLQFPNYSSELNVNALELDDSALYLCASSSGQGSGETQYFGPGTRLLVL.